Each of the 30 T cell receptor beta chains below was sequenced from the same sample in a study of cytomegalovirus exposure and HLA in healthy donors. 60 Vbeta and 13 Jbeta primers were used in PCR. Generated by immunoSEQ multiplex PCR, the TCRdb table keeps only in-frame clones and is missing some. The table includes about 91,000 clones, around nine tenths detected once. The sample comprised PBMCs. The receptors were gathered from a man between 25 and 39 years old in good health and CMV-seropositive.

The chain links TRBV4-1 to TRBJ2-7; 7 bases fit TRBD2. J was trimmed by 4 bases and V by 1 base; bases with no gene match: 4. This CDR3 has 14 amino acids. Germline CDR1 reads MGHRA; CDR2 reads YSYEKL. The CDR3 region has the DNA TGCGCCAGCAGCCAAGGGCCTAGCGGATACGAGCAGTACTTC. Translating gives CASSQGPSGYEQYF.

This clone appeared a single time. The chain has TRBV15 and TRBJ1-1, with 7 bases fitting TRBD1. The CDR3 has 14 residues. J gave up 6 bases and V 1 base, and 5 bases lay outside the gene matches. CDR1 and CDR2 from the germline V gene are LNHNV and YYDKDF (reference sequence). The DNA of the CDR3 is TGTGCCACCAGCAGAGGAGGGGGCTCGTCTGAAGCTTTCTTT. It is translated as CATSRGGGSSEAFF.

This clone was seen only a few times. The rearrangement links TRBV30 to TRBJ2-7, with 7 bases fitting TRBD1. The V gene's germline CDR1 is GTSNPN and CDR2 SVGIG (reference sequence). This CDR3 has 14 residues. Trimming took 0 bases from V and 4 from J; bases not matched to a gene: 6. The CDR3 bases are TGTGCCTGGAGTGTACAGGGGTTCCCTTACGAGCAGTACTTC. This sequence encodes CAWSVQGFPYEQYF.

The chain employs TRBV6-1 and TRBJ1-1; D may be TRBD1 (6 bases). The CDR3 spans 13 residues. V lost 7 bases to trimming and J lost 1 base, with 10 bases between them. Germline V CDR1 and CDR2: MNHNS, SASEGT. In DNA, the CDR3 is TGTGCCAGCATTCTCAGGGGGAACACTGAAGCTTTCTTT. This codes for CASILRGNTEAFF.

The sample holds one count of this clone. The chain links TRBV27 to TRBJ1-2; D perhaps matches TRBD1 (6 bases). Looked up from germline, CDR1 is MNHEY and CDR2 is SMNVEV (reference sequence). Trimming shortened V by 6 bases and J by 0 bases, and 23 bases separated the two germline ends. The CDR3 consists of 18 residues. This chain's CDR3 is CASRTNRDTSLTNYGYTF. CDR3 nucleotides: TGTGCCAGCAGAACAAACCGGGACACCTCCCTCACTAACTATGGCTACACCTTC.

The chain carries TRBV2 and TRBJ2-7; 8 bases agree with TRBD2. Germline lookup yields CDR1 SNHLY and CDR2 FYNNEI. The CDR3 is made up of 13 amino acids. The junction had 10 bases not matched to a gene; V was cut back by 9 bases and J by 6 bases. The CDR3 loop reads CARHLPGGVEQYF. CDR3 nucleotide sequence: TGTGCCAGACACCTTCCCGGGGGGGTCGAGCAGTACTTC.

This chain links TRBV27 with TRBJ2-5; 8 bases align to TRBD1. The CDR3 runs to 14 residues. Looked up from germline, CDR1 is MNHEY and CDR2 is SMNVEV (reference sequence). V gave up 4 bases and J gave up 11 bases; unmatched junction bases: 12. The CDR3 spells CASSSIRDRKEQYF. In DNA, the CDR3 is TGTGCCAGCAGTTCTATCCGGGACAGGAAAGAGCAGTACTTC.

The CDR3, as DNA: TGTGCCAGTAAGGAGGGGGCCAGTAGCACCGGGGAGCTGTTTTTT. This gives the protein CASKEGASSTGELFF. The J gene is TRBJ2-2, the V gene TRBV19; a weak D match, TRBD1 (7 bases). The CDR3 has 15 amino acids. Deletions cut 7 bases from V and 4 bases from J, with 16 bases between. Looked up from germline, CDR1 is LNHDA and CDR2 is SQIVND (reference sequence).

This clone has just one count. The chain combines TRBV5-1 with TRBJ1-3; tentative D call: TRBD1 (5 bases). The V end was cut by 5 bases, the J end by 1 base, with 16 bases between. The CDR3 runs 16 residues. Germline CDR1 SGHRS, CDR2 YFSETQ. The CDR3 sequence: CASSPGLMISGNTIYF. CDR3 bases: TGCGCCAGCAGTCCGGGACTTATGATATCTGGAAACACCATATATTTT. Using reference TRBV5-1 and TRBJ1-3 for the parts outside the CDR3, the full variable domain is KAGVTQTPRYLIKTRGQQVTLSCSPISGHRSVSWYQQTPGQGLQFLFEYFSETQRNKGNFPGRFSGRQFSNSRSEMNVSTLELGDSALYLCASSPGLMISGNTIYFGEGSWLTVV.

This chain connects TRBV9 to TRBJ2-7; 13 bases fit TRBD2. The CDR3 is made up of 17 amino acids. From germline, CDR1 is SGDLS and CDR2 YYNGEE. The V gene end was trimmed by 2 bases and the J gene end by 5 bases; junction bases not matched to a gene: 10. This CDR3 is CASSVAFGTSGTHEQYF. CDR3 in DNA: TGTGCCAGCAGCGTGGCGTTCGGGACTAGCGGGACCCACGAGCAGTACTTC.

The rearrangement links TRBV19 to TRBJ2-7, with 11 bases that match TRBD2. The J segment lost 3 bases and the V segment lost 4 bases, leaving 2 bases of the junction unmatched. This CDR3 comprises 14 residues. The germline V gene has CDR1 LNHDA and CDR2 SQIVND (reference sequence). For the CDR3, the DNA is TGTGCCAGTAGTAGGACTAGCGGGTTCTACGAGCAGTACTTC. Residues: CASSRTSGFYEQYF.

V gene TRBV7-9 combines with J gene TRBJ2-3, with 12 bases that match TRBD2. V dropped 1 base and J dropped 5; count of bases not matched to a gene: 1. The CDR3 consists of 15 residues. CDR1 SEHNR and CDR2 FQNEAQ come from the germline V gene (reference sequence). The CDR3 bases are TGTGCCAGCAGCTTAGGGGGACTAGCGGGAGATACGCAGTATTTT. Residues: CASSLGGLAGDTQYF.

This chain links TRBV30 with TRBJ1-6, with TRBD1 matching 9 bases. This CDR3 spans 13 amino acids. The germline gives CDR1 GTSNPN, CDR2 SVGIG (reference sequence). V was pared by 5 bases and J by 8 bases, with 4 bases of the junction left unmatched. CDR3: CAWSGQGYSPLHF. DNA of the CDR3: TGTGCCTGGTCGGGACAGGGTTATTCACCCCTCCACTTT.

V is TRBV6-1 and J is TRBJ2-3; a possible D gene is TRBD2 (6 bases). The length of the CDR3 is 13 residues. Germline-derived CDR1 and CDR2 are MNHNS and SASEGT. Trimming cost V 5 bases and J 14 bases, with 20 bases left between them. The CDR3 loop reads CASSPEDRGIRYF. In DNA, the CDR3 is TGTGCCAGCAGTCCAGAGGACCGGGGGATAAGGTATTTT.

V and J are TRBV28 and TRBJ1-5; maybe TRBD1 (5 bases). Trimming shortened V by 3 bases and J by 7 bases, and 16 bases separated the two germline ends. Germline CDR1 MDHEN, CDR2 SYDVKM. This CDR3 region has 15 residues. CDR3 sequence reads: CASSLAQGRRQPQHF. The CDR3 DNA reads as TGTGCCAGCAGTTTGGCTCAGGGAAGAAGGCAGCCCCAGCATTTT.

This chain joins TRBV19 and TRBJ1-1, with TRBD1 matching over 9 bases. Germline V CDR1 and CDR2: LNHDA, SQIVND (reference sequence). This CDR3 spans 14 amino acids. Trimming took 7 bases from V and 5 from J; bases not matched to a gene: 8. This CDR3 reads CASTGGDRETEAFF. The CDR3 DNA follows: TGTGCCAGTACGGGAGGGGACAGGGAAACTGAAGCTTTCTTT.

The chain links TRBV15 to TRBJ2-3; the D gene is possibly TRBD1 (5 bases). Germline V lookup: CDR1 LNHNV, CDR2 YYDKDF (reference sequence). The ends were cut back, 5 bases at V and 5 bases at J, with 17 bases in the middle. The CDR3 covers 15 residues. CDR3 nucleotide sequence: TGTGCCACCAGCCCAAGTCCAGGGATGGAAGATACGCAGTATTTT. It translates to CATSPSPGMEDTQYF.

The gene calls are TRBV18 and TRBJ2-2; 7 bases fit TRBD1. V gave up 4 bases and J gave up 4 bases; unmatched junction bases: 6. The CDR3 has 15 amino acids. Germline assignment: CDR1 KGHSH and CDR2 LQKENI. CDR3 DNA sequence: TGTGCCAGCTCACTATACAGGGGAACCACCGGGGAGCTGTTTTTT. Its translation is CASSLYRGTTGELFF. Combining the CDR3 with reference TRBV18 and TRBJ2-2 gives the whole variable domain NAGVMQNPRHLVRRRGQEARLRCSPMKGHSHVYWYRQLPEEGLKFMVYLQKENIIDESGMPKERFSAEFPKEGPSILRIQQVVRGDSAAYFCASSLYRGTTGELFFGEGSRLTVL.

The rearrangement joins TRBV11-2 to TRBJ2-5, with TRBD1 matching over 8 bases. The closer fit of TRBJ2-7 to the DNA end suggests the J call may be wrong. Germline V gene data show CDR1 as SGHAT and CDR2 as FQNNGV. This CDR3 is 14 amino acids long. CDR3 sequence: CASSSGQGSYEQYF. In nucleotides, the CDR3 is TGTGCCAGCAGCTCCGGACAGGGCTCCTACGAGCAGTACTTC.

This clone showed up just a few times. The chain uses TRBV10-3 and TRBJ2-7; maybe TRBD1 (7 bases). Germline CDR1 and CDR2: ENHRY and SYGVKD. There are 14 residues in the CDR3. V lost 4 bases, J lost 7 bases, and 17 bases lay in between. CDR3 bases: TGTGCCATCAGTGGGAGGGGCCCCAGGGGGGAGCAGTACTTC. Its translation is CAISGRGPRGEQYF.

This clone showed up just once. This sample also contains other DNA sequences that code for the same CDR3. This rearrangement joins TRBV27 to TRBJ2-7; tentative D call: TRBD1 (6 bases). The CDR3 is 13 amino acids. Germline V gene sequence: CDR1 MNHEY, CDR2 SMNVEV (reference sequence). Trimming stripped 5 bases from V and 0 bases from J, with 8 bases between. Here the CDR3 DNA reads TGTGCCAGCAGTCCGACAGGCTCCTACGAGCAGTACTTC. Protein product: CASSPTGSYEQYF.

The chain is built from TRBV19 and TRBJ1-2; D might be TRBD1 (5 bases). This CDR3 has 16 amino acids. Between the trimmed V and J ends, which lost 5 bases and 0 bases, there was a span of 16 bases. In germline, CDR1 is LNHDA, CDR2 SQIVND (reference sequence). Here the CDR3 DNA reads TGTGCCAGTAGTCGACAATCCGGGGGGGCTAACTATGGCTACACCTTC. Residues: CASSRQSGGANYGYTF.

This sequence joins TRBV10-3 and TRBJ2-5, with TRBD2 matching 7 bases. Germline loops: CDR1 ENHRY, CDR2 SYGVKD. The CDR3 totals 16 residues. V was clipped by 2 bases and J by 1 base; unmatched bases: 7. This CDR3 reads CAISEGVAGPQETQYF. Here the CDR3 DNA reads TGTGCCATCAGTGAGGGGGTAGCGGGCCCCCAAGAGACCCAGTACTTC.

The chain is built from TRBV5-6 and TRBJ1-2; D remains ambiguous. The CDR3 sequence is 13 residues long. The V end was cut by 4 bases, the J end by 8 bases, with 15 bases between. Looked up from germline, CDR1 is SGHDT and CDR2 is YYEEEE. The CDR3 reads CASSPLIGEGYTF. The CDR3 nucleotides are TGTGCCAGCAGCCCGTTAATAGGAGAGGGCTACACCTTC.

The V and J genes are TRBV21-1 and TRBJ2-2; TRBD2 is the table's D call, not checked against the DNA. TRBV21-1 has pseudogene status. CDR3 length: 16 residues. This CDR3 is CASSKGAGSGAGELFF. The CDR3 DNA sequence: TGTGCCAGCAGCAAAGGAGCGGGTAGCGGGGCCGGGGAGCTGTTTTTT.

The chain is built from TRBV7-9 and TRBJ2-6; 8 bases match TRBD1. Germline CDR1 SEHNR, CDR2 FQNEAQ (reference sequence). CDR3 length: 19 residues. V gave up 5 bases and J gave up 0 bases; unmatched junction bases: 12. CDR3 in amino acids: CASSPTLTGAYSGANVLTF. Written as DNA, the CDR3 is TGTGCCAGCAGCCCCACCTTGACAGGGGCTTACTCTGGGGCCAACGTCCTGACTTTC.

The rearrangement uses TRBV28 and TRBJ2-7, with TRBD1 identical over 7 bases. This CDR3 contains 14 residues. CDR1 and CDR2 (germline): MDHEN, SYDVKM. V lost 9 bases and J lost 5; bases outside the gene matches: 13. The CDR3 reads CASPPTGSFHEQYF. CDR3 sequence (DNA): TGTGCCAGTCCCCCGACAGGGAGTTTCCACGAGCAGTACTTC. The full variable domain, completed using reference TRBV28 and TRBJ2-7, is DVKVTQSSRYLVKRTGEKVFLECVQDMDHENMFWYRQDPGLGLRLIYFSYDVKMKEKGDIPEGYSVSREKKERFSLILESASTNQTSMYLCASPPTGSFHEQYFGPGTRLTVT.

This clone was counted a single time. The chain combines TRBV18 with TRBJ1-4; tentatively, D is TRBD1 (6 bases). V dropped 10 bases and J dropped 5 bases, with 14 bases sitting between them. The CDR3 spans 13 residues. CDR1 is KGHSH and CDR2 is LQKENI in the germline V gene. CDR3 sequence: CATTGTPNEKLFF. CDR3 nucleotide sequence: TGTGCCACCACCGGGACACCGAATGAAAAACTGTTTTTT.

V is TRBV10-3 and J is TRBJ1-2, with 10 bases identical to TRBD1. V was clipped by 0 bases and J by 7 bases; unmatched bases: 11. This CDR3 has 17 amino acids. In germline, CDR1 is ENHRY, CDR2 SYGVKD. The CDR3 loop is CAISESNLGTGVFGYTF. The CDR3, as DNA: TGTGCCATCAGTGAGTCGAATTTAGGGACAGGGGTGTTTGGCTACACCTTC.

The chain carries TRBV28 and TRBJ1-5; D is possibly TRBD1 (5 bases). The germline V gene has CDR1 MDHEN and CDR2 SYDVKM. V gave up 5 bases and J gave up 6 bases, with 11 bases separating them. The CDR3 length is 13 residues. The CDR3 coding sequence is TGTGCCAGCAGTCTTGGGGGGTTTCAGCCCCAGCATTTT. The encoded protein is CASSLGGFQPQHF.